This T cell receptor (beta chain) was captured by sequencing in a study of T cells in Graves' hyperthyroidism and ophthalmopathy (dated by TCRdb to between 2018 and 2021). With respect to the entire study: Peripheral blood was collected at initial diagnosis, before any treatment. After blood sampling, hyperthyroidism patients were treated with methimazole at a starting dose of 30 mg daily, and ophthalmopathy patients were treated with high-dose intravenous methylprednisolone. According to the paper, TCR Vbeta CDR3 sequencing was carried out on more than 120 peripheral blood samples, which came from under 50 ophthalmopathy, 75 or so hyperthyroidism and about 17 progressor patients. The approximately 100 discovery patients were divided at random into training and test sets in a 7:3 ratio. A discovery cohort of around 100 patients, about 43 with Graves' ophthalmopathy and 57 with stable Graves' hyperthyroidism, was used to find distinguishing TCR V-J signatures. An independent validation cohort of around 19 hyperthyroidism patients and over 15 patients who later progressed to ophthalmopathy tested prospective prediction of ophthalmopathy. In six Graves' hyperthyroidism patients, the study also compared T-cell repertoires from thyroid tissue with T-cell repertoires from blood. General study outcomes and caveats: In validation, the model predicted progression to ophthalmopathy with approximately 71% sensitivity and 72% to 85% specificity, a median of 6.5 months before onset. Most expanded thyroid clonotypes (frequency above 0.001) were also detected in blood, a finding suggesting that blood repertoires may reflect thyroid immune responses. Ophthalmopathy was separated from stable hyperthyroidism by a 13 V-J signature model, with just over 85% sensitivity and roughly 81% specificity obtained in cross-validation and 80%/75% obtained in testing. Sample size was not statistically predetermined, and blinding of investigators to group allocation was not performed.

Amplification of TCR beta CDR3 regions was carried out from RNA transcripts. The first round of RT-PCR for the TCR CDR3 was performed with the HTBI primer set and the Qiagen OneStep RT-PCR kit. Libraries were constructed in a second round of multiplex PCR, after which size selection and purification were performed. Libraries were sequenced paired-end with 100 bp reads on an Illumina HiSeq2000. The study's own analysis went as follows. SOAPnuke was used to process the raw data, throwing out any read that contained adapters or uncalled bases, had a mean Phred below 15, or lacked an exact constant-primer or identifier match. COPE v1.2.5 was used to merge high-quality paired reads, and clonotypes were defined as unique nucleotide sequences. MiTCR v1.1 was used to align clonotypes to the IMGT TRBV, TRBD and TRBJ reference segments. The analysis was restricted to V-J combinations with a frequency above 0.0001, which together covered 99% to 99.2% of the repertoires. The TCS score was defined as the ratio of F50 (clonal expansion) to E x V (chaos), calculated using BLOSUM62-based TCRdist between CDR3 peptides within each V-J. Welch's t-statistics and random forest reduced roughly 540 V-J features to some 14, which were used in a naive Bayes classifier (R e1071). The raw public reads went through TCRdb reprocessing: fastp at Q25, MiXCR clone calling, in-frame beta chains kept. Records with the same CDR3 protein are collapsed into one entry carrying the most frequent genes and DNA. These V and J calls rely on TCRdb rather than the paper's analysis. The sample table records approximately 220,000 distinct CDR3 sequences; approximately 16% of these occur just once. Of the sample, roughly two fifths is held by the ten largest clones.

Graves' hyperthyroidism was defined as stable when no progression to ophthalmopathy occurred over 18 months of follow-up. Hyperthyroidism patients were aged 18 to 65 years and newly diagnosed, with disease duration of less than 2 months. Patients with uncontrolled infections, other autoimmune diseases, pregnancy or lactation were excluded. Diagnoses were established on the basis of clinical symptoms, serum thyroxine and TRAb, thyroid ultrasound, and orbital computed tomography. PBMCs were isolated from approximately 10 ml of fresh peripheral blood by Ficoll-Paque density gradient centrifugation. Total RNA was extracted using Trizol reagent, and RNA quality was assessed on an Agilent 2100 Bioanalyzer. V and J lose 1 base and 0 bases, and a span of 10 bases separates them. From its cysteine to its phenylalanine, the CDR3 spans 16 amino acids. CDR3 DNA is the only sequence kept; it has 48 bases, read in frame from the first base. CDR1 LGHNA and CDR2 YNFKEQ were looked up in the germline V gene.

This clonotype was recorded a few times. Its antigen is unknown. No much larger clone exists at a distance of one base, and base qualities are not known. The material sequenced was blood. The sequence was obtained from a man in his forties with Graves' hyperthyroidism. The V and J genes are TRBV4-2 and TRBJ1-5, with the D gene not confidently named. Here is the DNA: TGTGCCAGCAGCCAAGGACGACGGTATAGCAATCAGCCCCAGCATTTT. This translates into CASSQGRRYSNQPQHF.